This TCR beta chain was profiled in a study of blood T cell repertoires in COVID-19 (TCRdb year 2020). Broadly, across the study: The collaborator samples originated in the United States, Italy and Spain and spanned the acute and convalescent phases of COVID-19. The prospective study material was composed of cDNA or gDNA derived from T cells, B-cell-depleted T cells, or PBMCs. Where available, HLA class I and class II types were taken from metadata supplied by the sample provider and were not determined by assay-based typing. The dataset comprised deeply sampled blood TCRbeta repertoires from subjects exposed to, actively infected with, or recovered from COVID-19. Samples were obtained from the ongoing ImmuneRACE study (first 160 participants) and from 1,254 subjects provided by 6 global collaborators. A freely available public database, intended as a resource for researchers studying the immune response to SARS-CoV-2, is where the repertoires were released. Nearly every sample came with metadata listing a de-identified subject ID, COVID-19 status, age in years and sex.

TCRbeta CDR3 regions were amplified from genomic DNA using the immunoSEQ Assay, a bias-controlled multiplex PCR. The study's processing was this. Within the assay, amplification of reference gene primers was used to estimate how many nucleated cells each sample contained. To quantify the absolute abundance of each unique TCRbeta CDR3 rearrangement, sequence reads were collapsed and filtered. For each sample, productive Simpson clonality was calculated as the square root of Simpson's diversity index over productive rearrangements. Imported from immuneACCESS, the table was reduced by TCRdb to in-frame sequences with V and J called. These copies leave out some clones; in studies compared against another copy, an unresolved V gene accounts for under half, and the cause of the remainder is not known. The V and J calls and clone size come from that table; D and trimming were worked out from the DNA. This sample lists fewer than 350,000 clones; over 75% were detected once. The ten largest clones add up to roughly 9% of the sample.

Whole blood was collected in K2EDTA tubes by collaborating institutions according to the institutions' own protocols. For TCRbeta analysis, collaborators shipped samples as frozen whole blood, isolated PBMCs, or DNA extracted from either of those sample types. As concerns this clone: Its antigen is currently not known. Qualities for individual bases were not recorded, and no much larger clone is one base off.

A distance of 14 bases separates the germline ends of V and J, which lose 5 bases and 4 bases respectively. The CDR3 sequence holds 14 residues, the cysteine and phenylalanine included. Only the CDR3 portion is preserved as DNA: 42 bases, with reading frame beginning at the first base. Per the germline V gene (reference sequence), PRHDT is the CDR1 and FYEKMQ is the CDR2. General study outcomes and caveats: Clinical and demographic metadata were provided uncurated, with the amount varying by source and participant.

This receptor was obtained from a man aged 18 to 35 with active or convalescent COVID-19. The chain couples TRBV13 to TRBJ1-2; confidence is insufficient to name the D gene. The sequenced sample consisted of peripheral blood. The nucleotide sequence reads TGTGCCAGCAGCCCGGTGGTTAAGAGCTATGGCTACACCTTC. This translates into CASSPVVKSYGYTF.